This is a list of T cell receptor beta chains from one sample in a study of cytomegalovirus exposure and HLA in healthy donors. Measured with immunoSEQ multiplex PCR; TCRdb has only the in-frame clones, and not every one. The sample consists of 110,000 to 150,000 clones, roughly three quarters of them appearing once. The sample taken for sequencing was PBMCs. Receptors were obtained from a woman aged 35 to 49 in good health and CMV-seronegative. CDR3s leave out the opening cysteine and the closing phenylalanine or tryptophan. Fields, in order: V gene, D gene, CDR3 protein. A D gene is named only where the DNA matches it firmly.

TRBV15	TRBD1	ATSDDRANSPLH
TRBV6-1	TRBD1	ASSEGQGADEQY
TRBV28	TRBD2	ASSASALRPAGALQETQY
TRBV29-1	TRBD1	SVEGTGANLLYGYT
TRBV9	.	ASSVGGNNEQF
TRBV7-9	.	ASSPPGGHQPQH
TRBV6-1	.	ASSEGWRGGEKLF
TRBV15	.	ATSRGRGYGEKLF
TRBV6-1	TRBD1	ASTKDRDNQPQH
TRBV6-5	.	ASSYSWRQPQH
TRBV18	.	ASSGQLPNTEAF
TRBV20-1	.	SARVARGQY